The 11 T cell receptor beta chains in this list originate from one sample, sequenced in a study of CD4 T cells in relation to SARS-CoV-2 and coronaviruses. Profiling relied on immunoSEQ multiplex PCR, and the TCRdb table lists in-frame clones only, not all of them. The sample shows about 21,000 clones, over 65% of them seen only once. These receptors lack a known antigen. Before the COVID-19 pandemic, during about 2010-2019, CD4+ T cells were taken from unexposed donors. After more than eight days of culture, CD4+ T cells were isolated. The specimen was CD4+ T cells from PBMCs, cultured in vitro. These receptors all come from a human donor in good health.

The sample holds one count of this clone. The genes are TRBV29-1 and TRBJ1-5, with 7 bases aligning to TRBD1. Germline lookup yields CDR1 SQVTM and CDR2 ANQGSEA. With 6 bases clipped from V and 2 bases from J, the junction kept 13 bases outside the gene matches. The CDR3 is made up of 16 amino acids. The CDR3 sequence: CSVAGYSDRGNQPQHF. The CDR3 DNA sequence: TGCAGCGTCGCGGGTTATTCCGACAGGGGCAATCAGCCCCAGCATTTT.

V usage is TRBV28 and J usage is TRBJ2-2, with D possibly matching TRBD1 (6 bases). The length of the CDR3 is 13 residues. Germline assignment: CDR1 MDHEN and CDR2 SYDVKM. V shed 5 bases and J shed 6 bases, with 10 bases lying between them. CDR3 DNA sequence: TGTGCCAGCAGTCTGGGGGCCCCCGGGGAGCTGTTTTTT. Amino acids: CASSLGAPGELFF.

The chain recombines TRBV30 with TRBJ1-2; perhaps TRBD1 as D (6 bases). The CDR3 runs 14 residues. Germline assignment: CDR1 GTSNPN and CDR2 SVGIG (reference sequence). V lost 3 bases, J lost 8 bases, and 19 bases lay in between. CDR3 sequence reads: CAWRPTGPLRGYTF. CDR3 DNA sequence: TGTGCCTGGAGGCCGACAGGACCTCTGAGGGGCTACACCTTC.

This rearrangement joins TRBV10-3 to TRBJ1-6, with a possible D match to TRBD1 (5 bases). The CDR3 runs to 14 residues. V lost 4 bases and J 9 bases, leaving 13 bases between the germline ends. Germline V lookup: CDR1 ENHRY, CDR2 SYGVKD. The DNA of the CDR3 is TGTGCCATCAGTGGGCCGGCAGGGACTTCACCCCTCCACTTT. It yields the protein CAISGPAGTSPLHF.

This clone was found once. The chain recombines TRBV5-8 with TRBJ2-7, with D perhaps TRBD1 or TRBD2 (5 bases each). Trimming removed 3 bases at V and 6 bases at J, with 7 bases between. CDR3 length equals 11 residues. Germline-derived CDR1 and CDR2 are SGHTS and YDEGEE. The CDR3 loop is CASSSGREQYF. The DNA for the CDR3 is TGTGCCAGCAGCTCGGGACGCGAGCAGTACTTC.

The CDR3 DNA reads as TGTGCCAGCAGCCAAAGGGGGACTGCTGCCTACTACGAGCAGTACTTC. Translating gives CASSQRGTAAYYEQYF. The chain joins TRBV3-1 (or the pseudogene TRBV3-2) to TRBJ2-7; D assignment may be TRBD1 or TRBD2 (6 bases each). The V and J ends lost 2 bases and 3 bases respectively, with 17 bases between them. The germline gives CDR1 LGHDT, CDR2 YNNKEL (reference sequence). The CDR3 length is 16 residues.

The CDR3, as DNA: TGTGCCAGCAGTGAAGTTATCTGGGCCCCACCCACAGATACGCAGTATTTT. This sequence encodes CASSEVIWAPPTDTQYF. The chain is built from TRBV6-1 and TRBJ2-3; D remains unclear. With 1 base removed from V and 2 bases from J, the gap between germline ends came to 16 bases. CDR1 is MNHNS, CDR2 SASEGT, per germline. The CDR3 totals 17 residues.

Only a few counts were recorded for this clone. The chain employs TRBV9 and TRBJ2-1; D possibly corresponds to TRBD1 (6 bases). The CDR3 is 15 amino acids. V was cut by 3 bases and J by 2 bases, with 12 bases left in between. Germline CDR1 reads SGDLS; CDR2 reads YYNGEE. This chain's CDR3 is CASSEQGRAYNEQFF. In nucleotides, the CDR3 is TGTGCCAGCAGCGAACAGGGAAGGGCCTACAATGAGCAGTTCTTC.

This chain uses TRBV5-1 with TRBJ2-5; D uncertain. From germline, CDR1 is SGHRS and CDR2 YFSETQ. CDR3 length equals 11 residues. V was clipped by 7 bases and J by 4 bases, with 8 bases between them. The CDR3 bases are TGCGCCAGCTCCCAAGGAGAGACCCAGTACTTC. Protein sequence: CASSQGETQYF.

The rearrangement joins TRBV18 to TRBJ1-5, with TRBD1 matching over 7 bases. Germline CDR1 and CDR2: KGHSH and LQKENI. This CDR3 spans 14 amino acids. V gave up 5 bases and J gave up 4 bases; unmatched junction bases: 5. CDR3 DNA sequence: TGTGCCAGCTCAGCGGGACAGAGTAATCAGCCCCAGCATTTT. Protein product: CASSAGQSNQPQHF.

The genes are TRBV5-8 and TRBJ1-5, with a weak D call TRBD1 (5 bases). Germline V gives CDR1 SGHTS, CDR2 YDEGEE. Deletions cut 3 bases from V and 0 bases from J, with 10 bases between. CDR3 length: 15 amino acids. The CDR3 loop reads CASSWVGHSNQPQHF. The CDR3 nucleotides read TGTGCCAGCAGCTGGGTCGGACATAGCAATCAGCCCCAGCATTTT.